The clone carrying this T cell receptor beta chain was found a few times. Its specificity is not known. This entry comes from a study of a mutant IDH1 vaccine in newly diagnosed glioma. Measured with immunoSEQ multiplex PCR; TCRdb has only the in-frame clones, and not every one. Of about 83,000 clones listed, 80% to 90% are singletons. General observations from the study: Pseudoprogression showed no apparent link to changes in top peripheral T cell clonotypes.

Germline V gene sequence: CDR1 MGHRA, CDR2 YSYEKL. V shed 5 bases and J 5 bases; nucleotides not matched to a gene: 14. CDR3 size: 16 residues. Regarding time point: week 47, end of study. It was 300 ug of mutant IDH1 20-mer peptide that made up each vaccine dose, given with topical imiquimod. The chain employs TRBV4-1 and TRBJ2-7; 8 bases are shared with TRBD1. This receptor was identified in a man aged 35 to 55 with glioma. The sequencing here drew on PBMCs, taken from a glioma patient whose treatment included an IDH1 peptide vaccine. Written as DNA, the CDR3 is TGCGCCAGCAGCTACACCCGGACAGGGAGGCCCGACGAGCAGTACTTC. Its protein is CASSYTRTGRPDEQYF.